This T cell receptor (beta chain) is drawn from a study of T cells in Graves' hyperthyroidism and ophthalmopathy (dated by TCRdb to between 2017 and 2020). Study-level background: Peripheral blood samples were taken at the time of initial diagnosis, prior to any treatment. TCR V-J signatures able to tell the groups apart were searched for in a discovery cohort of 90 to 100 patients, of whom fewer than 45 had Graves' ophthalmopathy and about 60 had stable Graves' hyperthyroidism. An independent validation cohort of under 20 hyperthyroidism patients and over 15 patients who later progressed to ophthalmopathy tested prospective prediction of ophthalmopathy. The roughly 90 discovery patients were divided at random into training and test sets in a 7:3 ratio. The study also compared thyroid tissue and blood T-cell repertoires from about 6 Graves' hyperthyroidism patients. Once sampling was done, hyperthyroidism patients were given methimazole at a starting dose of 30 mg daily, whereas ophthalmopathy patients were given high-dose intravenous methylprednisolone. The paper reports TCR Vbeta CDR3 sequencing of some 140 peripheral blood samples: approximately 41 ophthalmopathy, fewer than 80 hyperthyroidism and around 17 progressor patients. Study-wide conclusions, independent of this receptor: In validation, progression to ophthalmopathy was predicted by the model with 70.59% sensitivity and around 76% specificity, a median of roughly six months before onset. A 13 V-J signature model separated ophthalmopathy from stable hyperthyroidism, with approximately 87% sensitivity and 81% to 82% specificity in cross-validation and 80%/75% in testing. Blood samples also contained most of the expanded thyroid clonotypes (frequency above 0.001), which suggests that blood repertoires may reflect thyroid immune responses. Sample size was not statistically predetermined, and blinding of investigators to group allocation was not performed.

Stable Graves' hyperthyroidism was defined as no progression to ophthalmopathy during 18 months of follow-up. Hyperthyroidism patients were newly diagnosed, with disease duration under 2 months, and aged 18 to 65 years. Exclusion was applied to patients with uncontrolled infections, other autoimmune diseases, pregnancy or lactation. Diagnoses were established on the basis of clinical symptoms, serum thyroxine and TRAb, thyroid ultrasound, and orbital computed tomography. PBMCs were separated from 10 ml of fresh peripheral blood using Ficoll-Paque density gradient centrifugation. Total RNA was extracted with Trizol reagent, and quality was checked on an Agilent 2100 Bioanalyzer. For this clonotype: Its antigen is not yet known. The input lacks base qualities; no much larger clone sits a single base away.

The TCR beta CDR3 regions were amplified from RNA transcripts. The TCR CDR3 was subjected to a first round of RT-PCR using the HTBI primer set and the Qiagen OneStep RT-PCR kit. The libraries were constructed in a second round of multiplex PCR and then size-selected and purified. Paired-end sequencing of the libraries was performed with 100 bp reads on an Illumina HiSeq2000. On the authors' methods: SOAPnuke was used to process the raw data, removing reads that contained adapters or uncalled bases, had a mean Phred below 15, or lacked an exact match to the constant primer or identifier. High-quality paired reads were merged with COPE v1.2.5, and unique nucleotide sequences were defined as clonotypes. Clonotypes were aligned to IMGT TRBV, TRBD and TRBJ reference segments using MiTCR v1.1. The analysis included only V-J combinations with a frequency above 0.0001, which together covered around 99% of the repertoires. A TCS score was defined as the ratio between F50 (clonal expansion) and ExV (chaos), using BLOSUM62-based TCRdist between CDR3 peptides within each V-J. Welch's t-statistics and random forest reduced 500 to 550 V-J features to about 13, which were used in a naive Bayes classifier (R e1071). TCRdb reworked the public reads: Q25 trimming with fastp, MiXCR clone assembly, productive beta chains retained. Rows with one shared CDR3 protein collapse into an entry with the most common genes and DNA. These V and J calls rely on TCRdb rather than the paper's analysis. Present in this sample are 300,000 to 450,000 distinct CDR3 sequences, 14% of which were seen just once. The top ten clonotypes cover approximately 11% of the sample.

This sequence was found in a woman in her sixties or seventies with Graves' hyperthyroidism. The source material was blood.

The CDR3 region has the sequence CASSLAAAYGYTF. The nucleotide sequence reads TGCGCCAGCAGCTTGGCGGCAGCCTATGGCTACACCTTC. The chain is assembled from TRBV5-1 and TRBJ1-2, with an unclear D gene assignment. CDR3 length: 13 amino acids, cysteine to phenylalanine. CDR3 DNA is the only sequence kept; it has 39 bases, read in frame from the first base. Via the germline V gene, CDR1 is SGHRS and CDR2 YFSETQ. Relative to germline, V is 0 bases shorter and J is 4 bases shorter, with 7 bases between their ends. With the rest looked up from the reference TRBV5-1 and TRBJ1-2 genes rather than sequenced, the full variable domain is KAGVTQTPRYLIKTRGQQVTLSCSPISGHRSVSWYQQTPGQGLQFLFEYFSETQRNKGNFPGRFSGRQFSNSRSEMNVSTLELGDSALYLCASSLAAAYGYTFGSGTRLTVV.